This T cell receptor (beta chain) was obtained from a study of T cells after yellow fever vaccination (dated by TCRdb to between 2019 and 2020). With regard to the full study: Libraries from fractions with low cell numbers were prepared with the SMART-Seq v4 Ultra Low Input RNA kit. Bulk TCR alpha and beta repertoires were sequenced longitudinally to track T-cell clones before and after primary and booster YFV17D yellow fever vaccination. Two healthy male donors, one aged 18 to 30 and one aged 30 to 40 years, made up the cohort. Blood was collected at multiple timepoints before and after primary and secondary immunization, and bulk PBMC replicates and cell subsets were isolated. Overall study results and their limits: Because abundant contaminating clonotypes from the bulk population could be contained in FACS-sorted repertoires, computational filtering was required. Most clones expanded after primary vaccination (around 96% of CD4 and roughly 90% of CD8) were re-detected after the booster, suggesting that broad memory maintenance occurred. Compared with the primary T-cell response, the secondary T-cell response was faster but weaker, reaching its peak on day 5 rather than on day 15. A small fraction of clonotypes showed up in both the CD4 and CD8 compartments, probably as a result of convergent recombination. Because only two donors were included in the study, the extent to which the findings can be generalized is limited.

V is pruned by 6 bases and J by 9 bases, leaving 6 bases of the junction without a gene match. From a lookup of the germline V gene (reference sequence), CDR1 and CDR2 are DFQATT and SNEGSKA. The CDR3, cysteine through phenylalanine, is 13 amino acids long. Only CDR3 DNA remains: 39 bases, in frame from the first base. The treatment or condition label here, explained by the study, means: live attenuated yellow fever vaccine strain. PBMCs were isolated from peripheral blood using a standard Ficoll-Paque protocol. Dynabeads CD4 and CD8 positive selection kits were used to isolate the CD4 and CD8 T-cell fractions. TriZol was used to extract RNA from bulk PBMCs, CD4 and CD8 fractions, and dextramer-positive and dextramer-negative fractions. This clonotype has only a few counts. Its antigen target is currently unknown. Per-base qualities were not stored, and no clone one base away is much larger. TCR cDNA was synthesized by 5'RACE template switching, through which a universal primer site and unique molecular identifiers were introduced. Priming of cDNA synthesis was performed from both the TCR alpha and TCR beta constant segments. Library amplification involved two PCR steps, and the second step added sample barcodes and sequencing adapters. Sequencing of libraries was performed on Illumina HiSeq 2500 (2x100 bp) or NovaSeq (2x150 bp). Per the source publication's procedure: Reads were demultiplexed and collapsed into UMI consensus sequences with MIGEC, and V(D)J alignment was performed with MiXCR. Using edgeR on replicate PBMC samples, clonotypes were called vaccine-responding if FDR was below 0.01 and the log2 fold change was above 5 up to day 15. Bulk clonotypes were assigned CD4 or CD8 identity according to which sequenced CD4 or CD8 repertoire held them at higher abundance. In-frame beta chains were kept once TCRdb had trimmed the public reads at Q25 with fastp and called clones with MiXCR. Rows merge per CDR3 protein into single entries with the most common DNA and genes. The V and J calls come from TCRdb's annotation, not from the publication. Present in this sample are 300,000 or so distinct CDR3 sequences, 10% to 15% of which were seen just once. The ten largest account for approximately 0.49% of the sample.

The sequencing used CD4+ T cells sorted from PBMCs, collected 45 days after the yellow fever booster vaccination. Here the chain combines TRBV20-1 and TRBJ2-1; the central 12 bases match TRBD1. The receptor was derived from a man younger than 40 who received the YFV17D yellow fever vaccine. At the DNA level, the sequence is TGCAGTGCAGGGGACAGGGGGCGTGGTGAGCAGTTCTTC. Protein translation: CSAGDRGRGEQFF.